This T cell receptor (beta chain) was sequenced in a study of cytomegalovirus exposure and HLA in healthy donors. It was with 60 Vbeta and 13 Jbeta primers that the PCR ran. Original analysis: The authors later counted about 80 million unique TCR beta chains, some 11 million of them shared. Sequencing was performed with immunoSEQ multiplex PCR; in TCRdb, only in-frame clones are kept and a portion is missing. From that table come the V and J calls and clone size; the DNA was used to work out D and trimming. The table gives 200,000 or so clones; the top ten clones make up about 0.74% of it. The V gene lost 5 bases and the J gene lost 5 bases, with 13 bases spanning the gap. Germline CDR1 SGHRS, CDR2 YFSETQ. The CDR3 extends over 14 amino acids.

This clonotype originated in a boy younger than 18 in good health and CMV-seronegative. The rearrangement joins TRBV5-1 to TRBJ1-4; D remains ambiguous. Sequenced input: PBMCs. CDR3 nucleotides: TGCGCCAGCAGGTCGGGGAACGGGAATGAAAAACTGTTTTTT. It codes for CASRSGNGNEKLFF.